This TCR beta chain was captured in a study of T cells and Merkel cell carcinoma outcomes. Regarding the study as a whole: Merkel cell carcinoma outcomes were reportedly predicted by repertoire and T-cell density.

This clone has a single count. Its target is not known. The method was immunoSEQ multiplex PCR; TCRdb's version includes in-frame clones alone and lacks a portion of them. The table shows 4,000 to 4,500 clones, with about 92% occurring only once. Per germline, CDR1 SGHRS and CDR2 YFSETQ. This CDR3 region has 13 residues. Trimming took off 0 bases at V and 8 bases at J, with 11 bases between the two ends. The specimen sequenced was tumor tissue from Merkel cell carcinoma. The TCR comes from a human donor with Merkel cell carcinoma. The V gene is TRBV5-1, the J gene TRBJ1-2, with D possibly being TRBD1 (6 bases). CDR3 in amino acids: CASSLVAGEGYTF. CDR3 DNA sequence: TGCGCCAGCAGCTTGGTGGCAGGGGAGGGCTACACCTTC.